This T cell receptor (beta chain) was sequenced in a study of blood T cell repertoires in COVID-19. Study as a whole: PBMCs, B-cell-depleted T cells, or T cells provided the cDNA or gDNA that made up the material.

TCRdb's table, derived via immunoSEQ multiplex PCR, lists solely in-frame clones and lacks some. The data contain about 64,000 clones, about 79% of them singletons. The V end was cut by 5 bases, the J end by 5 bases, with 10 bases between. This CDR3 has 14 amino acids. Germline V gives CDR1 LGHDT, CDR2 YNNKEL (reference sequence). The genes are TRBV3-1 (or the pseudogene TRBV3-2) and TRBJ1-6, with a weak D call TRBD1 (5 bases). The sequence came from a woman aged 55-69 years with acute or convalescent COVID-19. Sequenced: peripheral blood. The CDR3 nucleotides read TGTGCCAGCAGCTTTACAGGTGATAATTCACCCCTCCACTTT. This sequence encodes CASSFTGDNSPLHF.